This T cell receptor beta chain was captured in a study of blood T cell repertoires in COVID-19. Looking at the study overall: Acute-phase and convalescent COVID-19 samples originated in the United States, Italy and Spain. Nucleic acid was either cDNA or gDNA, and it came from T cells, B-cell-depleted T cells, or PBMCs.

Here immunoSEQ multiplex PCR was the method, and the copy in TCRdb shows in-frame clones only, minus some. The data show around 260,000 clones, about nine tenths seen once. Specimen: peripheral blood. This receptor was taken from a woman in her thirties or forties who had recovered from COVID-19.

CDR3: CAISGQAGVEQYF. The CDR3 DNA sequence: TGTGCCATCAGTGGCCAAGCGGGAGTCGAGCAGTACTTC. This chain links TRBV10-3 with TRBJ2-7; the match to TRBD2 covers 8 bases. The CDR3 extends over 13 amino acids. The ends lost 4 bases at V and 6 bases at J; junction bases unmatched: 5. Germline V CDR1 and CDR2: ENHRY, SYGVKD.